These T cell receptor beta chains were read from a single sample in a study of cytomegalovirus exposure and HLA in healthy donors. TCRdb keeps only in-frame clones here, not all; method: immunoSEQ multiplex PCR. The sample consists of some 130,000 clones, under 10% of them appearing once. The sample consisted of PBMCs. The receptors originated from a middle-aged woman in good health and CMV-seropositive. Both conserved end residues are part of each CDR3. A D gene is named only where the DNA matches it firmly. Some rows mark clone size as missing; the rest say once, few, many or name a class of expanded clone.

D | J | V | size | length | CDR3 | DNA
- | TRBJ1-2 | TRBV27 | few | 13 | CASSLGGGYGYTF | TGTGCCAGCAGTTTAGGGGGAGGCTATGGCTACACCTTC
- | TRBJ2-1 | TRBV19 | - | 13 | CASSTSGYNEQFF | TGTGCCAGTAGTACGTCCGGCTACAATGAGCAGTTCTTC
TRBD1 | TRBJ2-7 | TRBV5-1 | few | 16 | CASSPPGQGAFYEQYF | TGCGCCAGCAGCCCACCGGGACAGGGGGCGTTCTACGAGCAGTACTTC
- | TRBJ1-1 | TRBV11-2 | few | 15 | CASSLVQGGETEAFF | TGTGCCAGCAGCTTAGTTCAGGGAGGGGAGACTGAAGCTTTCTTT
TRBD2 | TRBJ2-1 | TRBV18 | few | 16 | CASSPGTRGRLGEQFF | TGTGCCAGCTCACCAGGGACGCGGGGGAGGTTAGGTGAGCAGTTCTTC
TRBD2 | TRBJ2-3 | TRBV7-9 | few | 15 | CASSPGLAGPDTQYF | TGTGCCAGCAGCCCCGGACTAGCGGGGCCAGATACGCAGTATTTT
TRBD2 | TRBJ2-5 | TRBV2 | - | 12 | CASRGDQETQYF | TGTGCCAGCCGGGGGGACCAAGAGACCCAGTACTTC
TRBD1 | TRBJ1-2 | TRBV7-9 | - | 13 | CASSLQGAVGYTF | TGTGCCAGCAGCCTACAGGGGGCCGTTGGCTACACCTTC
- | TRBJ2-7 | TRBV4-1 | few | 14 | CASSQAGNSYEQYF | TGCGCCAGCAGCCAAGCGGGTAACTCCTACGAGCAGTACTTC
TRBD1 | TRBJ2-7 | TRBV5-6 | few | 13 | CASQRQGAGEQYF | TGTGCCAGCCAAAGACAGGGGGCAGGGGAGCAGTACTTC
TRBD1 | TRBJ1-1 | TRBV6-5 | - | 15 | CASSPRDRDNTEAFF | TGTGCCAGCAGTCCCCGGGACAGGGACAACACTGAAGCTTTCTTT
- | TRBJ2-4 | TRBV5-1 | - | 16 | CASSWTSALPGNIQYF | TGCGCCAGCAGCTGGACTTCGGCCCTGCCAGGAAACATTCAGTACTTC
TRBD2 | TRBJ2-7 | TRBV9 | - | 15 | CASSPWTSGVGEQYF | TGTGCCAGCAGCCCTTGGACTAGCGGGGTTGGTGAGCAGTACTTC
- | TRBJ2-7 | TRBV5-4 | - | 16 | CASSLGLTGSSYEQYF | TGTGCCAGCAGCTTGGGCCTTACAGGTTCCTCCTACGAGCAGTACTTC
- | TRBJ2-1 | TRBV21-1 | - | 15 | CASSNPGGAYNEQFF | TGTGCCAGCAGCAACCCAGGAGGGGCCTACAATGAGCAGTTCTTC